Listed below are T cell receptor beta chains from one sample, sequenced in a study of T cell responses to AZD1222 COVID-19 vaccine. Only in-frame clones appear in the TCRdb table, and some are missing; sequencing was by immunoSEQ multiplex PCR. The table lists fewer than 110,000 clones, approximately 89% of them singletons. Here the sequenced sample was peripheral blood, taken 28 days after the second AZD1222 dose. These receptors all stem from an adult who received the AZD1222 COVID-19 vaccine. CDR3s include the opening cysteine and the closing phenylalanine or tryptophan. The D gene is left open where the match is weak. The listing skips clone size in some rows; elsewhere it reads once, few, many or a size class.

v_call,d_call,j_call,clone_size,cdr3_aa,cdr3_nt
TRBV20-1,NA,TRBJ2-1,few,CSARPDNEQFF,TGCAGCGCCCGACCGGACAATGAGCAGTTCTTC
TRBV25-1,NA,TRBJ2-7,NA,CASSAGVYEQYF,TGTGCCAGCAGTGCAGGGGTGTACGAGCAGTACTTC
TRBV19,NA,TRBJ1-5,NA,CASSLRDLGWPQHF,TGTGCCAGTAGTCTCCGGGACCTCGGGTGGCCCCAGCATTTT
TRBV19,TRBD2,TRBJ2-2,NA,CASSIELAGDWAGELFF,TGTGCCAGTAGTATAGAACTAGCGGGAGATTGGGCCGGGGAGCTGTTTTTT
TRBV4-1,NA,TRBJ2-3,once,CASSQDDSLIGNTQYF,TGCGCCAGCAGCCAGGATGACTCCTTGATCGGAAATACGCAGTATTTT
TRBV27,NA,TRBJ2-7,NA,CASSRNRDSFYEQYF,TGTGCCAGCAGCAGAAACCGGGACTCTTTCTACGAGCAGTACTTC
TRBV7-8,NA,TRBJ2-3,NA,CASSRPGDTQYF,TGTGCCAGCAGCAGACCGGGAGATACGCAGTATTTT
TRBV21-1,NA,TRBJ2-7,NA,CASSKVSIKTYEQYF,TGTGCCAGCAGCAAAGTGAGCATAAAGACCTACGAGCAGTACTTC
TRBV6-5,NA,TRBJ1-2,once,CASSRRTVTNYGYTF,TGTGCCAGCAGTCGACGGACAGTAACTAACTATGGCTACACCTTC
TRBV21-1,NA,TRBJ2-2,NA,CASSRTAFANTGELFF,TGTGCCAGCAGCCGGACGGCCTTCGCGAACACCGGGGAGCTGTTTTTT
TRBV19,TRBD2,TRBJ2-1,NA,CASSGLAGVNEQFF,TGTGCCAGTAGCGGACTAGCGGGAGTGAATGAGCAGTTCTTC
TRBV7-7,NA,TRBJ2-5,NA,CASSLGLGIQETQYF,TGTGCTAGCAGCTTAGGTTTAGGAATCCAAGAGACCCAGTACTTC
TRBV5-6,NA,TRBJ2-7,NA,CASSTDADEQYF,TGTGCCAGCAGCACTGACGCCGACGAGCAGTACTTC
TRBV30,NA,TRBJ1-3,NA,CAWSMGRSSGNTIYF,TGTGCCTGGAGTATGGGCAGAAGCTCTGGAAACACCATATATTTT
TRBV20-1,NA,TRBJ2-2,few,CSASNSRAGATGELFF,TGCAGTGCTAGTAACTCCCGCGCGGGGGCCACCGGGGAGCTGTTTTTT
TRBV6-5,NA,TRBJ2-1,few,CASSYSGLGSEGEQFF,TGTGCCAGCAGTTACTCTGGGCTGGGTTCAGAGGGTGAGCAGTTCTTC
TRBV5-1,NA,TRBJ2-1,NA,CASSLGTQNYNEQFF,TGCGCCAGCAGCTTGGGGACTCAGAACTACAATGAGCAGTTCTTC
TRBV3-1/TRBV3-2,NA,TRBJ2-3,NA,CASRVGGTDTQYF,TGTGCCAGCCGGGTGGGAGGTACAGATACGCAGTATTTT
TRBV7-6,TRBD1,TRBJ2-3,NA,CASSPFPQGSPDTQYF,TGTGCCAGCAGCCCATTCCCACAGGGGAGCCCAGATACGCAGTATTTT
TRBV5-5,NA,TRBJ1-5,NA,CASSLFAGEQPQHF,TGTGCCAGCAGCTTGTTTGCAGGGGAGCAGCCCCAGCATTTT
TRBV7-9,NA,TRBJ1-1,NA,CASSLSLNGRDRGNTEAFF,TGTGCCAGCAGCTTGTCTTTAAATGGGAGGGATAGGGGGAACACTGAAGCTTTCTTC
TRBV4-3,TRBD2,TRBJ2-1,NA,CASSQVTGTSGRIDPIDEQFF,TGCGCCAGCAGCCAAGTGACCGGGACTAGCGGGAGAATCGATCCCATCGATGAGCAGTTCTTC
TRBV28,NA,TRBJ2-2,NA,CASSFVRYTGELFF,TGTGCCAGCAGTTTTGTACGGTACACCGGGGAGCTGTTTTTT
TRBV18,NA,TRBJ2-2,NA,CASSVGTNTGELFF,TGTGCCAGCTCAGTAGGAACGAACACCGGGGAGCTGTTTTTT
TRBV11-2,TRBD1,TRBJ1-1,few,CASSQGGRANTEAFF,TGTGCCAGCAGCCAGGGGGGACGGGCGAACACTGAAGCTTTCTTT
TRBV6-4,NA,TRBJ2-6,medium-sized,CASSDGGSGANVLTF,TGTGCCAGCAGTGACGGGGGATCTGGGGCCAACGTCCTGACTTTC